The 12 T cell receptor beta chains below were found in one sample sequenced in a study of cytomegalovirus exposure and HLA in healthy donors. The study ran its PCR with 60 Vbeta and 13 Jbeta primers. Clones were sequenced by immunoSEQ multiplex PCR, and TCRdb holds only the in-frame ones, with some missing. This sample contains 200,000 to 250,000 clones. The sample comprised PBMCs. All receptors derive from a girl aged 2-10 years in good health and CMV-seropositive.

The rearrangement uses TRBV2 and TRBJ2-1; 8 bases line up with TRBD2. Trimming removed 5 bases from V and 1 base from J; junction bases left unmatched: 19. Per the germline V gene, CDR1 is SNHLY and CDR2 is FYNNEI. This CDR3 has 20 amino acids. The CDR3 nucleotides read TGTGCCAGCAGTACCCCTTCGGGACTAGGCAACGAGAGGTCCTACAATGAGCAGTTCTTC. It encodes CASSTPSGLGNERSYNEQFF.

The chain is built from TRBV9 and TRBJ2-1; 7 bases agree with TRBD1. The V segment lost 7 bases and the J segment 6 bases; nucleotides outside the gene matches: 13. Looked up from germline, CDR1 is SGDLS and CDR2 is YYNGEE. This CDR3 spans 15 amino acids. CDR3 protein: CASGAETGYLNEQFF. The CDR3 DNA follows: TGTGCCAGCGGCGCCGAGACAGGGTATCTCAATGAGCAGTTCTTC.

The chain uses TRBV27 and TRBJ1-2; TRBD1 matches at 7 bases. CDR1 is MNHEY and CDR2 is SMNVEV in the germline V gene (reference sequence). Unmatched junction bases numbered 4, after V lost 6 bases and J lost 6 bases. The CDR3 covers 12 residues. The CDR3 region is CASSPQGDGYTF. DNA of the CDR3: TGTGCCAGCAGCCCCCAGGGGGATGGCTACACCTTC.

The chain carries TRBV30 and TRBJ2-7, with a weak D call TRBD2 (5 bases). The V gene's germline CDR1 is GTSNPN and CDR2 SVGIG (reference sequence). This CDR3 region has 13 residues. V was trimmed by 1 base and J by 7 bases, leaving 14 bases between them. The CDR3 region has the DNA TGTGCCTGGAGTGGGCAGAGGGCGAGGGAGCAGTACTTC. It specifies CAWSGQRAREQYF.

This sequence joins TRBV15 and TRBJ2-7; D not resolved. The CDR3 loop spans 13 amino acids. V shed 1 base and J shed 10 bases, with 14 bases lying between them. Germline V gene sequence: CDR1 LNHNV, CDR2 YYDKDF (reference sequence). The CDR3: CATSRGPLEFQYF. In nucleotides, the CDR3 is TGTGCCACCAGCAGAGGTCCTCTGGAGTTTCAGTACTTC.

The V call is TRBV6-5, the J call TRBJ1-2, with 8 bases aligning to TRBD1. This CDR3 has 14 residues. The germline CDR1 and CDR2 sequences are MNHEY and SVGAGI. V lost 5 bases and J lost 2; bases outside the gene matches: 4. The CDR3 sequence: CASSPGTGNYGYTF. CDR3 nucleotide sequence: TGTGCCAGCAGTCCAGGGACAGGCAACTATGGCTACACCTTC.

The chain is built from TRBV7-9 and TRBJ2-5, with TRBD1 identical over 7 bases. This CDR3 is 13 amino acids long. Unmatched junction bases numbered 0, after V lost 4 bases and J lost 1 base. The germline V gene has CDR1 SEHNR and CDR2 FQNEAQ (reference sequence). CDR3 sequence reads: CASSWDSQETQYF. DNA for the CDR3: TGTGCCAGCAGCTGGGACAGCCAAGAGACCCAGTACTTC.

The chain uses TRBV28 and TRBJ2-4; 9 nucleotides match TRBD2. Germline trimming cut 2 bases from V and 5 bases from J; bases unmatched to any gene: 7. The CDR3 runs 16 residues. In germline, CDR1 is MDHEN, CDR2 SYDVKM. Here the CDR3 reads CASSLLSGRDENIQYF. CDR3 bases: TGTGCCAGCAGTTTACTTAGCGGGAGAGATGAAAACATTCAGTACTTC.

V and J are TRBV5-1 and TRBJ2-1; 9 bases line up with TRBD2. The CDR3 consists of 16 residues. Germline V lookup: CDR1 SGHRS, CDR2 YFSETQ. After removal of 0 bases from V and 6 bases from J, the junction contained 7 bases not matched to a gene. CDR3 nucleotide sequence: TGCGCCAGCAGCTTGGAACCGGGACTAGCTCGCAATGAGCAGTTCTTC. This encodes CASSLEPGLARNEQFF. Supplemented by reference TRBV5-1 and TRBJ2-1, the full variable domain reads KAGVTQTPRYLIKTRGQQVTLSCSPISGHRSVSWYQQTPGQGLQFLFEYFSETQRNKGNFPGRFSGRQFSNSRSEMNVSTLELGDSALYLCASSLEPGLARNEQFFGPGTRLTVL.

This sequence joins TRBV2 and TRBJ2-1; 12 bases map to TRBD2. V dropped 1 base and J dropped 0; count of bases not matched to a gene: 4. The CDR3 has 18 residues. The V gene's germline CDR1 is SNHLY and CDR2 FYNNEI. This CDR3 reads CASSEGTSGIGSYNEQFF. In DNA, the CDR3 is TGTGCCAGCAGTGAAGGGACTAGCGGGATAGGCTCCTACAATGAGCAGTTCTTC.

This chain joins TRBV13 and TRBJ1-2; 8 positions agree with TRBD1. Germline CDR1 is PRHDT and CDR2 is FYEKMQ (reference sequence). Trimming at V came to 4 bases and at J to 9 bases, leaving 7 bases not matched to a gene. The CDR3 totals 13 residues. The chain's CDR3 is CASSSGTGASYTF. In nucleotides, the CDR3 is TGTGCCAGCAGCTCCGGGACAGGCGCTAGCTACACCTTC.

V and J are TRBV19 and TRBJ1-1; 7 bases agree with TRBD1. Germline V gives CDR1 LNHDA, CDR2 SQIVND (reference sequence). With 6 bases clipped from V and 5 bases from J, the junction kept 6 bases outside the gene matches. There are 13 residues in the CDR3. The CDR3 spells CASSRRGLTEAFF. CDR3 coding DNA: TGTGCCAGTAGCAGAAGGGGGCTTACTGAAGCTTTCTTT.